The T cell receptor beta chain under discussion was sequenced for a study of T cells in Graves' hyperthyroidism and ophthalmopathy. Study results and limitations: A model of 13 V-J features distinguished ophthalmopathy from stable hyperthyroidism.

The diagnostic basis comprised clinical symptoms, serum thyroxine and TRAb, thyroid ultrasound and orbital computed tomography. It was RNA transcripts that yielded the amplified TCR beta CDR3 regions. When the TCR CDR3 underwent first-round RT-PCR, the HTBI primer set was used. One entry per CDR3 protein results from TCRdb running MiXCR on the multiplex PCR reads. This table has roughly 380,000 distinct CDR3 sequences, approximately 20% appearing once. CDR1 KGHDR and CDR2 SFDVKD come from the germline V gene. The CDR3 has 11 amino acids. Trimming removed 9 bases from V and 5 bases from J, with 10 bases in between. This clonotype was counted ten times or more. Its antigen is not identified.

The V and J genes are TRBV24-1 and TRBJ2-7; D is undetermined. The sample was blood. This TCR was sampled from a woman under 30 with Graves' hyperthyroidism. The CDR3 sequence: CATSFRDEQYF. Written as DNA, the CDR3 is TGTGCCACCTCCTTTAGGGACGAGCAGTACTTC.